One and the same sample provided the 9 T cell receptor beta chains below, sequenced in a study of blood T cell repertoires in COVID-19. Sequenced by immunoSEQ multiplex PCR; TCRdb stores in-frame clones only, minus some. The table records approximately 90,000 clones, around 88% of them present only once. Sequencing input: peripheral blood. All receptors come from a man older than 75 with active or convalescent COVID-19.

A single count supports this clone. CDR3 DNA: TGTGCCAGCAGTTTACAGGGTGACAATGAGCAGTTCTTC. Translation: CASSLQGDNEQFF. This chain connects TRBV27 to TRBJ2-1; D possibly corresponds to TRBD1 (5 bases). The CDR3 has 13 residues. CDR1 is MNHEY, CDR2 SMNVEV, per germline (reference sequence). V shed 2 bases and J shed 5 bases, with 7 bases lying between them.

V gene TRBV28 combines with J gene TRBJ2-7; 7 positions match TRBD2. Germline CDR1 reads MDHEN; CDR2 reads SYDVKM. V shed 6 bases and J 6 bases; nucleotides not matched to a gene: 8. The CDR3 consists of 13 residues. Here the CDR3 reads CASSRFSGSEQYF. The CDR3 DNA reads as TGTGCCAGCAGCCGGTTTAGCGGGTCCGAGCAGTACTTC.

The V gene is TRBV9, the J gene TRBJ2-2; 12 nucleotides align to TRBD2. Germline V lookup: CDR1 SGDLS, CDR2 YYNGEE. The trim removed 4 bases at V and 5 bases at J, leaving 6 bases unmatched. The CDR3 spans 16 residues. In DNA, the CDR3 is TGTGCCAGCAGCCTGACTAGCGGGAGCGGAACCGGGGAGCTGTTTTTT. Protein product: CASSLTSGSGTGELFF.

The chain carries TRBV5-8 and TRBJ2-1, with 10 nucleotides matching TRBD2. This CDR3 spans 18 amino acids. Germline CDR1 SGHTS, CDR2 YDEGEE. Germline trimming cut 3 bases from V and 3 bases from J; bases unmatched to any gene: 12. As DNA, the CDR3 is TGTGCCAGCAGCTGGCCGACCGGGACTAGCGACTTCTACAATGAGCAGTTCTTC. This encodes CASSWPTGTSDFYNEQFF.

The CDR3 nucleotides read TGTGCCAGCAGCCAAGGGGTTGACAGTCGCTACAATGAGCAGTTCTTC. This gives the protein CASSQGVDSRYNEQFF. This chain connects TRBV3-1 (or the pseudogene TRBV3-2) to TRBJ2-1, with TRBD1 as a possible D gene (5 bases). Trimming cost V 1 base and J 3 bases, with 13 bases left between them. This CDR3 spans 16 amino acids. Germline V CDR1 and CDR2: LGHDT, YNNKEL (reference sequence).

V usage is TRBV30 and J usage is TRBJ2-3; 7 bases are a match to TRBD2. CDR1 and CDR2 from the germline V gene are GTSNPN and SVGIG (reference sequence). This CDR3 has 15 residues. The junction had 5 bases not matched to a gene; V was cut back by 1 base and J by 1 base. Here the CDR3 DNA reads TGTGCCTGGAGTGCGGGACTATTGGGCACAGATACGCAGTATTTT. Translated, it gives CAWSAGLLGTDTQYF.

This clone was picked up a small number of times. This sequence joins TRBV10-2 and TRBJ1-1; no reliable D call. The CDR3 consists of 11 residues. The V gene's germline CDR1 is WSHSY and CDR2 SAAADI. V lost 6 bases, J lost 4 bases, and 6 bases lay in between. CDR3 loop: CASSGLTEAFF. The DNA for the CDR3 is TGCGCCAGCAGCGGTCTCACTGAAGCTTTCTTT.

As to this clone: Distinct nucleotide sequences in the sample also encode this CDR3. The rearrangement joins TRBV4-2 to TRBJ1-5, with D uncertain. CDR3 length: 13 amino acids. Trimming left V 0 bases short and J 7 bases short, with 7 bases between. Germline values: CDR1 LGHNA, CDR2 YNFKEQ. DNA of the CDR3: TGTGCCAGCAGCCAAGACTCGGGGCAGCCCCAGCATTTT. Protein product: CASSQDSGQPQHF.

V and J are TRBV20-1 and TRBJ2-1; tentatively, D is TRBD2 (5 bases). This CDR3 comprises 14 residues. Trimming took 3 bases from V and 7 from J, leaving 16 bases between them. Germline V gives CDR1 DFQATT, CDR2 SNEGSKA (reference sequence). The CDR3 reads CSASQVSVGNEQFF. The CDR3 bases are TGCAGTGCTAGTCAGGTTAGCGTAGGGAATGAGCAGTTCTTC.